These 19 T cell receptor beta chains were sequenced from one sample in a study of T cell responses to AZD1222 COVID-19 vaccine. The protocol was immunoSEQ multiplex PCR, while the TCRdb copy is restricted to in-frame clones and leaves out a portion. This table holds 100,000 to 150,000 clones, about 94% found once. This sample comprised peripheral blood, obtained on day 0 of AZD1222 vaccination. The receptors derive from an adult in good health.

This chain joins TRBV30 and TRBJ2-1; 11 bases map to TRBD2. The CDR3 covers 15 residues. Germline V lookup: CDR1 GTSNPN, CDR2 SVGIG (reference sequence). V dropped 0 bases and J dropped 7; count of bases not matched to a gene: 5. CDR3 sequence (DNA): TGTGCCTGGAGTGTTCGTAGCGGGGGGGCTAATGAGCAGTTCTTC. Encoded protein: CAWSVRSGGANEQFF.

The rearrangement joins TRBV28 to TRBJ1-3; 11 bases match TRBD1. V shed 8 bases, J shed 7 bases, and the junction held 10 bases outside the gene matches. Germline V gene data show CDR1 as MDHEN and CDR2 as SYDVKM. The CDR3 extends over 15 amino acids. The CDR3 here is CASGGQGDSGNTIYF. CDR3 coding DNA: TGTGCCAGCGGGGGACAGGGGGATAGTGGGAACACCATATATTTT.

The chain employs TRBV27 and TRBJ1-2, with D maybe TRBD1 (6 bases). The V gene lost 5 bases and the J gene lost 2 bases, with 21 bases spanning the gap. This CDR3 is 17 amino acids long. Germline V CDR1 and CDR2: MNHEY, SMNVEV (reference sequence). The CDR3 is CASSQTPGQLPNYGYTF. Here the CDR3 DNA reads TGTGCCAGCAGTCAAACCCCCGGACAGCTTCCCAACTATGGCTACACCTTC.

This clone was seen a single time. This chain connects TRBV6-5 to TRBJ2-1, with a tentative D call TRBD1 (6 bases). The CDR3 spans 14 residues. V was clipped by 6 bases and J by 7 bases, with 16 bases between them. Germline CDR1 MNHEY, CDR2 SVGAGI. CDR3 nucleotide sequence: TGTGCCAGCAGAGGGGGAGTAGGAGTTAATGAGCAGTTCTTC. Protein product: CASRGGVGVNEQFF.

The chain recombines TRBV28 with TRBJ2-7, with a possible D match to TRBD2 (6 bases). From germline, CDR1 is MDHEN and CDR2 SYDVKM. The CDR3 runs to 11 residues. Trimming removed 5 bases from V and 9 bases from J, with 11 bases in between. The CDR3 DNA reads TGTGCCAGCAGTGCCTTGGGGGGGCAGTACTTC. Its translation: CASSALGGQYF. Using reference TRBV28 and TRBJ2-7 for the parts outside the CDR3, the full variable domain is DVKVTQSSRYLVKRTGEKVFLECVQDMDHENMFWYRQDPGLGLRLIYFSYDVKMKEKGDIPEGYSVSREKKERFSLILESASTNQTSMYLCASSALGGQYFGPGTRLTVT.

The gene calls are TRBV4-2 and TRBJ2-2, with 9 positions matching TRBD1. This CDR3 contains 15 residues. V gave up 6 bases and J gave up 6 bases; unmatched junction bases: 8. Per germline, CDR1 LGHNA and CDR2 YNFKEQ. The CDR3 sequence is CASRPLTGGAGELFF. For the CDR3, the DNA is TGTGCCAGCAGACCCTTGACAGGGGGTGCCGGGGAGCTGTTTTTT.

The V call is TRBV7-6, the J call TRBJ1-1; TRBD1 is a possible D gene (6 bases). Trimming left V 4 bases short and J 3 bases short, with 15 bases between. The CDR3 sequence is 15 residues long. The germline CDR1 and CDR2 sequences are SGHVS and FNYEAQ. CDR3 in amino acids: CASSSQGRGDTEAFF. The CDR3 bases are TGTGCCAGCAGCTCGCAGGGGCGGGGGGACACTGAAGCTTTCTTT.

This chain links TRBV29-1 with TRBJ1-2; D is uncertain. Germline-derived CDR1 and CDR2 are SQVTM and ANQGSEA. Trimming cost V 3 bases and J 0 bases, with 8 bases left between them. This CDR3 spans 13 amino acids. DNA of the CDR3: TGCAGCGTTGATTCTGGGACTAACTATGGCTACACCTTC. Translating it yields CSVDSGTNYGYTF.

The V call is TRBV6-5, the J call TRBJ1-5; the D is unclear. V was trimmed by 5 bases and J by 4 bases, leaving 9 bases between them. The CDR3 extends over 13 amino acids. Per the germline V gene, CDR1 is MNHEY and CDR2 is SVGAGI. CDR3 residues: CASSRRENQPQHF. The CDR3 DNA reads TGTGCCAGCAGTCGGAGGGAAAATCAGCCCCAGCATTTT.

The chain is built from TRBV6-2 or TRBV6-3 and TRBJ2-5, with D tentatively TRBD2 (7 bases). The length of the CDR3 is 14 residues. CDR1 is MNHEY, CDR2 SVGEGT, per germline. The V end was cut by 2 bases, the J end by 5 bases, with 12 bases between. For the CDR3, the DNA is TGTGCCAGCAGTTACGCGGGGGCTGGGGAGACCCAGTACTTC. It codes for CASSYAGAGETQYF.

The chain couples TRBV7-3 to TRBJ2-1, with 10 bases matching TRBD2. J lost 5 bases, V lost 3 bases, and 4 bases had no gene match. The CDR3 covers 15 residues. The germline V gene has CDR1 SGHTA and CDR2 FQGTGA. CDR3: CASSFLLAGNNEQFF. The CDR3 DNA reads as TGTGCCAGCAGCTTCCTACTAGCGGGGAACAATGAGCAGTTCTTC.

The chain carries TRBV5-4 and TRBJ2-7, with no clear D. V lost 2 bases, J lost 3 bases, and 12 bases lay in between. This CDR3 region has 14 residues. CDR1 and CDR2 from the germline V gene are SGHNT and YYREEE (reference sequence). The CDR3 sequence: CASSLMADNYEQYF. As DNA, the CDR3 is TGTGCCAGCAGCTTAATGGCAGACAACTACGAGCAGTACTTC.

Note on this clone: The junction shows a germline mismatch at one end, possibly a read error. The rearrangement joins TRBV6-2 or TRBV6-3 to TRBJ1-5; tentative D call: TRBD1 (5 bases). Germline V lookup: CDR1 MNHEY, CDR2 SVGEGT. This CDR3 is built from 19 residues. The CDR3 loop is CASSYSGAQTIGGNQPQHF. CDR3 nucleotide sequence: TGTGCCAGCAGCTACTCCGGGGCTCAAACAATCGGGGGCAATCAGCCCCAGCATTTT.

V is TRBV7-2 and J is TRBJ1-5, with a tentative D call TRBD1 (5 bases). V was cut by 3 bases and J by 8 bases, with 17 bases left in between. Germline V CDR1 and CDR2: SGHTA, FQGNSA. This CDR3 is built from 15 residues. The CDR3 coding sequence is TGTGCCAGCAGCTTTGTCGGACATGGAGGGGAGCCCCAGCATTTT. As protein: CASSFVGHGGEPQHF.

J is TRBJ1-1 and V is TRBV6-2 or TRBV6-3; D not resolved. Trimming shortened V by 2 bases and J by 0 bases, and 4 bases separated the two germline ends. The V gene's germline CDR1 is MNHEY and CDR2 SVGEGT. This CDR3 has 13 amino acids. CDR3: CASSYEVNTEAFF. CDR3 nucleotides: TGTGCCAGCAGTTACGAAGTGAACACTGAAGCTTTCTTT.

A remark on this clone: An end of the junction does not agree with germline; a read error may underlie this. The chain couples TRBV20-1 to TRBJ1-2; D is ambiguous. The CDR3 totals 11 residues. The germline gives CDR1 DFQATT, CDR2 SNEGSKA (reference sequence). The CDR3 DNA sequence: TGCAGTGCGAGAGAGGGAGATGGCTACACCTTC. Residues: CSAREGDGYTF.

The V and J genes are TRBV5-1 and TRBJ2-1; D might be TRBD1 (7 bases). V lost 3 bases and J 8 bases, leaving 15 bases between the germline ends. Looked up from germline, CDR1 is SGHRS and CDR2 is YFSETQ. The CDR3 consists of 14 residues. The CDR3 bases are TGCGCCAGCAGCTGGGTAGGAGGGGGCGATGAGCAGTTCTTC. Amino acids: CASSWVGGGDEQFF.

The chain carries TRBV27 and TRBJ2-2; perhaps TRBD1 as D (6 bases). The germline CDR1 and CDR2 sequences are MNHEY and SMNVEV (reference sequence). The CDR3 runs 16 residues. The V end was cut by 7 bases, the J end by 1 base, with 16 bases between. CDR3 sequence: CASTRRDTKNTGELFF. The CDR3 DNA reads TGTGCCAGCACCCGCCGGGACACCAAGAACACCGGGGAGCTGTTTTTT.

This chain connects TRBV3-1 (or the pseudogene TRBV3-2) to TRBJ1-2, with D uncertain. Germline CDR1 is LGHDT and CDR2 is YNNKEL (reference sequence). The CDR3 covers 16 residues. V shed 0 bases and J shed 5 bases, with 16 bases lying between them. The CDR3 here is CASSQERWPAEYGYTF. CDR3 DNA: TGTGCCAGCAGCCAAGAGAGGTGGCCAGCTGAATATGGCTACACCTTC.